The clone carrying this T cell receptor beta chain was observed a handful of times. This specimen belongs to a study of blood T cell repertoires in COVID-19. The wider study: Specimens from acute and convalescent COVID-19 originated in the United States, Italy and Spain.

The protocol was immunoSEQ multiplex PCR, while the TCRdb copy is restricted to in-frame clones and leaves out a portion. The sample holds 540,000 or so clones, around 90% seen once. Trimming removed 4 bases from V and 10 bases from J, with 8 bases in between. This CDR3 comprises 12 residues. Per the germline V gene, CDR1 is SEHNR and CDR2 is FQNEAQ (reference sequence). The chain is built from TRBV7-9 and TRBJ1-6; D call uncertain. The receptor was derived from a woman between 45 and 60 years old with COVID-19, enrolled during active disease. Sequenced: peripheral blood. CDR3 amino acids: CASSYQWSPLHF. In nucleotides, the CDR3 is TGTGCCAGCAGCTACCAGTGGTCACCCCTCCACTTT. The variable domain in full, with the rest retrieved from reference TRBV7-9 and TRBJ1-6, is DTGVSQNPRHKITKRGQNVTFRCDPISEHNRLYWYRQTLGQGPEFLTYFQNEAQLEKSRLLSDRFSAERPKGSFSTLEIQRTEQGDSAMYLCASSYQWSPLHFGNGTRLTVT.